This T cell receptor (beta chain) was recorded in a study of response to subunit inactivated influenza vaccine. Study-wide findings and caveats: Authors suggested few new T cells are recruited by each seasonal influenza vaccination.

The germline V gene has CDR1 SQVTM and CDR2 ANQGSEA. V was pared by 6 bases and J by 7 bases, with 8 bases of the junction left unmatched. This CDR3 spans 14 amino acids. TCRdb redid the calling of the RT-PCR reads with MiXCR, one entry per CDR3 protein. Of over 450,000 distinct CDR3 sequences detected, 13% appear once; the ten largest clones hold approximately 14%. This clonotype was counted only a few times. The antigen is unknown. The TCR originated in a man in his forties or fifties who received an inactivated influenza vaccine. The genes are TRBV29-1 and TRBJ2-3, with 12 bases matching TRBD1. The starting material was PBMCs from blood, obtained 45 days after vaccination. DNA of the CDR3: TGCAGCGTGGGGACAGGGGGCGTCGTCAATACGCAGTATTTT. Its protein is CSVGTGGVVNTQYF.